This TCR beta chain emerged from a study of tissue T cells after allogeneic stem cell transplantation. Measured with immunoSEQ multiplex PCR; TCRdb has only the in-frame clones, and not every one. This table holds 3,000 to 5,000 clones, around 70% found once. This specimen was left colon tissue, taken at autopsy. This clonotype originated in a woman aged 18 to 49 with breast cancer.

As DNA, the CDR3 is TGTGCCAGCAGCAATCCTGTGGACAGGGGTGGCTACACCTTC. Amino acid sequence: CASSNPVDRGGYTF. This rearrangement joins TRBV21-1 to TRBJ1-2; the table's D gene call, TRBD1, was not cross checked with the DNA. TRBV21-1 is a known pseudogene. The CDR3 totals 14 residues.